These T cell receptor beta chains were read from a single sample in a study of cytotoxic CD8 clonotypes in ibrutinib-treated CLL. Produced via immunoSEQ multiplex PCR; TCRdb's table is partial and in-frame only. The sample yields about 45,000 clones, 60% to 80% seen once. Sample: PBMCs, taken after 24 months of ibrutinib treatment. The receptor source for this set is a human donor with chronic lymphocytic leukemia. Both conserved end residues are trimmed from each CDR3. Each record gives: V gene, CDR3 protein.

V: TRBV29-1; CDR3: SVEDHGNTIY
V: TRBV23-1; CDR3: ASSQSWTSGRAYEQY
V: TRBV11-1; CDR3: ASSIAGEAGELF
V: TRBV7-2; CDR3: ASSLVPGFGTGELF
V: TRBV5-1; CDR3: ASSLAGDTYTGELF
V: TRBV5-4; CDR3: ASSKDLSYGYT
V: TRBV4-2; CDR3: ASSHSTQTTSTDTQY
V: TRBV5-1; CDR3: ASRRLSTPSEQY
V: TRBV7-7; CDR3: ASSETTSSNEQF
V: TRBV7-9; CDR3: ASSLTGLAGPYNEQF
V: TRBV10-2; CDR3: ASSGPRDEQY
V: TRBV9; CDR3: ASSAHGGVHTDTQY
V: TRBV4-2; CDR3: ASSQPWGELF
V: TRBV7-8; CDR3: ASSLGQAFNEKLF
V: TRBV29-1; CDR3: SALRLAVTDTQY
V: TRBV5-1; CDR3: ASSLGAAMGRETQY
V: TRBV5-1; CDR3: ASFEVPGNPYEQY
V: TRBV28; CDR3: ASSLRTEAF
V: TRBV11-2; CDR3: ASSTWGGSTDTQY
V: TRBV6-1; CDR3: ASSADRVTEAF
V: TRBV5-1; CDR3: ASSLAGGRETQY
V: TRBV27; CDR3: ASRFRREQF
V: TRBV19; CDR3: ASSPGHARGLSYEQY
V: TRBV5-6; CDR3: ASSLASDEQY
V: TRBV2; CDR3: ASSGAGATYNEQF
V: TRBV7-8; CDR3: ASSAQGWDNYGYT
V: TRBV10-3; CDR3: AISPSGGARNTEAF
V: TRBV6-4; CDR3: ASSDLTGTGRISNQPQH
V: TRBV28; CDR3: ASSPLGLAGGETQY
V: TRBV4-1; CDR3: ASSQDYEQY
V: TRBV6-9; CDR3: ASSLPGGNEQF
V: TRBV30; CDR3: AWSRRQTNQPQH
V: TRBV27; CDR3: ASSSQGYTEAF
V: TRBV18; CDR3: ASSPELSGGETQY
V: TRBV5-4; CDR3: ASSLDLGLDTEAF
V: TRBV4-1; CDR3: ASSQDSAAEHSGNTIY
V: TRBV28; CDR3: ASNAAPFYGYT
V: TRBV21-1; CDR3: ASSKESRQGLAF
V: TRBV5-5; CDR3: ASSLLRQGGGDGYT
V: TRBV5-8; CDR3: ASSFQY
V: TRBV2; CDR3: ASSEAYANEQY
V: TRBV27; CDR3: ASSFPAKPYNEQF
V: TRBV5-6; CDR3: ASSNTDTQY